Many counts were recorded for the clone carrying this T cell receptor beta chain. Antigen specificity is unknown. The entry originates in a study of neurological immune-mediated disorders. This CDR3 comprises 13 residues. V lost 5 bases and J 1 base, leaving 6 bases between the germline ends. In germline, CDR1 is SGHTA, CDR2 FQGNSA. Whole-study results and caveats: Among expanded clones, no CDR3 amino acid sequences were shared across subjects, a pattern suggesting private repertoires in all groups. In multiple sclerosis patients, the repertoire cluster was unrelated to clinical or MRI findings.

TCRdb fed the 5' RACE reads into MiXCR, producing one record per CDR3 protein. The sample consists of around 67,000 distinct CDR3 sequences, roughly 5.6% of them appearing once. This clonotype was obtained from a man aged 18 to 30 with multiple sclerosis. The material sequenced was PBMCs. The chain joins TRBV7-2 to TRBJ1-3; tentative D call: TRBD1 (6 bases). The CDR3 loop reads CASSTGSGNTIYF. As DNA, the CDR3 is TGTGCCAGCAGCACAGGGTCTGGAAACACCATATATTTT.